These 23 T cell receptor beta chains share one sample of origin, sequenced in a study of post-analysis software for immune sequencing data. Study-wide findings and caveats: In patients, about five TRBV segments were more frequent than in controls, with TRBV5-6, TRBV5-1 and TRBV20-1 among them.

Prepared libraries of TCR beta cDNA carried unique molecular identifiers. TCRdb re-derived calls from the PCR reads in MiXCR, one entry per CDR3 protein. The sample contains approximately 690,000 distinct CDR3 sequences, more than 50% of which appear only once. The antigens of these receptors remain unknown. Sequenced material: blood. The receptor source for this set is a girl under 10 years old with multiple sclerosis.

The chain links TRBV29-1 to TRBJ2-7, with D perhaps given as TRBD1 or TRBD2 (6 bases each). Germline V CDR1 and CDR2: SQVTM, ANQGSEA. This CDR3 has 15 residues. V dropped 4 bases and J dropped 4 bases, with 20 bases sitting between them. CDR3 coding DNA: TGCAGCGTTGGAGGGCTGGGGGGCCAAGGTTACGAGCAGTACTTC. This sequence encodes CSVGGLGGQGYEQYF.

The genes are TRBV29-1 and TRBJ2-3; TRBD1 might be the D (5 bases). The ends were cut back, 8 bases at V and 6 bases at J, with 12 bases in the middle. Germline values: CDR1 SQVTM, CDR2 ANQGSEA. The CDR3 has 11 residues. Here the CDR3 reads CSFRDADTQYF. The CDR3 DNA is TGCAGCTTCAGGGATGCGGATACGCAGTATTTT.

The chain couples TRBV20-1 to TRBJ2-1; a possible D gene is TRBD2 (5 bases). Between the trimmed V and J ends, which lost 4 bases and 0 bases, there was a span of 19 bases. The CDR3 sequence is 17 residues long. CDR1 and CDR2 from the germline V gene are DFQATT and SNEGSKA (reference sequence). CDR3 DNA sequence: TGCAGTGCTATTGGGAGAACTTCGCAGAGCTCCTACAATGAGCAGTTCTTC. Its protein is CSAIGRTSQSSYNEQFF.

V is TRBV5-5 and J is TRBJ2-4; TRBD2 agrees at 11 bases. The J call may not be correct, given that the DNA end is closer to TRBJ2-7. The germline CDR1 and CDR2 sequences are SGHKS and YYEKEE (reference sequence). The CDR3 has 15 residues. As DNA, the CDR3 is TGTGCCAGCAGCGTGGGACTAGCGGAAACCTACGAGCAGTACTTC. As protein: CASSVGLAETYEQYF.

This clonotype was detected once. The V call is TRBV27, the J call TRBJ2-6; 14 nucleotides agree with TRBD2. The CDR3 runs 18 residues. J was trimmed by 3 bases and V by 7 bases; bases with no gene match: 8. CDR1 is MNHEY, CDR2 SMNVEV, per germline (reference sequence). The DNA for the CDR3 is TGTGCCAGCACACCCGGGACTAGCGGGAGAGGTGGGGCCAACGTCCTGACTTTC. Protein sequence: CASTPGTSGRGGANVLTF.

The V and J genes are TRBV20-1 and TRBJ1-2; 9 nucleotides match TRBD1. The CDR3 has 12 residues. Germline CDR1 is DFQATT and CDR2 is SNEGSKA (reference sequence). With 7 bases clipped from V and 8 bases from J, the junction kept 8 bases outside the gene matches. CDR3 sequence reads: CSVPQGALGYTF. CDR3 nucleotides: TGCAGTGTCCCACAGGGGGCGTTAGGCTACACCTTC.

The chain is built from TRBV7-2 and TRBJ1-5; no clear D gene. V was cut by 3 bases and J by 4 bases, with 4 bases left in between. Germline V gene lookup returns CDR1 SGHTA and CDR2 FQGNSA. This CDR3 is 12 amino acids long. This chain's CDR3 is CASSLQNQPQHF. CDR3 in DNA: TGTGCCAGCAGCTTGCAAAATCAGCCCCAGCATTTT.

The gene calls are TRBV7-3 and TRBJ2-1; 8 nucleotides agree with TRBD2. This CDR3 is 15 amino acids long. Germline V gene data show CDR1 as SGHTA and CDR2 as FQGTGA. The V and J ends lost 0 bases and 6 bases, in that order; junction bases with no gene match: 4. CDR3 in amino acids: CASSLTSTSGNEQFF. In DNA form, the CDR3 reads TGTGCCAGCAGCTTAACGAGTACTAGCGGCAATGAGCAGTTCTTC.

This chain joins TRBV29-1 and TRBJ2-5; 7 positions agree with TRBD2. Germline loops: CDR1 SQVTM, CDR2 ANQGSEA. The CDR3 is 19 residues long. V shed 2 bases, J shed 11 bases, and the junction held 29 bases outside the gene matches. This CDR3 is CSVETAAGLGGERGNEQYF. The CDR3 DNA reads TGCAGCGTTGAAACGGCGGCGGGCTTGGGGGGGGAAAGGGGCAATGAGCAGTACTTC.

The chain uses TRBV25-1 and TRBJ2-1; 7 nucleotides line up with TRBD1. The CDR3 covers 17 residues. J lost 4 bases, V lost 1 base, and 10 bases had no gene match. Germline assignment: CDR1 MGHDK and CDR2 SYGVNS. The CDR3 nucleotides are TGTGCCAGCAGTGAATTCCCCGGGACAGAGAAATACAATGAGCAGTTCTTC. It specifies CASSEFPGTEKYNEQFF.

The rearrangement links TRBV12-3 or TRBV12-4 to TRBJ2-3, with TRBD2 identical over 7 bases. J gave up 2 bases and V 6 bases, and 8 bases lay outside the gene matches. The CDR3 extends over 15 amino acids. CDR3 in amino acids: CASRLQTSTTDTQYF. The CDR3 DNA follows: TGTGCCAGCAGACTACAGACTAGCACCACAGATACGCAGTATTTT.

The chain employs TRBV12-3 or TRBV12-4 and TRBJ2-3, with a possible D match to TRBD2 (6 bases). The germline V and J ends were trimmed by 3 bases and 1 base, with 17 bases remaining between them. This CDR3 region has 17 residues. CDR3 sequence reads: CASSFHGGPPGTDTQYF. The CDR3 nucleotides are TGTGCCAGCAGTTTTCACGGGGGACCTCCCGGCACAGATACGCAGTATTTT.

The genes are TRBV6-4 and TRBJ2-3; 11 bases are a match to TRBD2. The CDR3 length is 15 residues. Trimming removed 7 bases from V and 4 bases from J; junction bases left unmatched: 7. The germline V gene encodes CDR1 MRHNA and CDR2 SNTAGT. The DNA of the CDR3 is TGTGCCAGCACGCCTAGCGGGGGGATCGCAGATACGCAGTATTTT. This gives the protein CASTPSGGIADTQYF.

This clonotype turned up a few times. The chain combines TRBV7-7 with TRBJ2-5; TRBD1 or TRBD2 may be the D gene (6 bases each). The CDR3 is made up of 15 amino acids. The V end lost 0 bases, the J end lost 4 bases, and 12 bases lay between the germline ends. Per the germline V gene, CDR1 is SSHAT and CDR2 is FNYEAQ (reference sequence). CDR3 in DNA: TGTGCCAGCAGCTTAGCCGTGGGGGGCTCAGAGACCCAGTACTTC. As protein: CASSLAVGGSETQYF.

The chain links TRBV20-1 to TRBJ2-1, with TRBD1 matching over 9 bases. The CDR3 sequence is 15 residues long. Germline V CDR1 and CDR2: DFQATT, SNEGSKA (reference sequence). Losses at the gene ends were 0 bases for V and 6 bases for J; bases not matched to a gene: 6. In nucleotides, the CDR3 is TGCAGTGCTAGAGATCTGGGACAGGGAGGCAATGAGCAGTTCTTC. Its protein is CSARDLGQGGNEQFF.

The chain joins TRBV4-1 to TRBJ2-3; a weak D match, TRBD2 (7 bases). Germline CDR1 is MGHRA and CDR2 is YSYEKL. The germline V and J ends were trimmed by 3 bases and 4 bases, with 14 bases remaining between them. CDR3 length equals 15 residues. CDR3 sequence (DNA): TGCGCCAGCAGCCACCGAGGGGGGGCGGCAGATACGCAGTATTTT. It yields the protein CASSHRGGAADTQYF.

The chain joins TRBV7-2 to TRBJ1-4; 8 nucleotides match TRBD1. CDR3 size: 14 residues. Trimming at V came to 5 bases and at J to 5 bases, leaving 4 bases not matched to a gene. Germline CDR1 and CDR2: SGHTA and FQGNSA. The CDR3 sequence is CASSRRQGNEKLFF. The CDR3 nucleotides read TGTGCCAGCAGCCGTCGACAGGGGAATGAAAAACTGTTTTTT.

The chain recombines TRBV6-2 or TRBV6-3 with TRBJ2-7; 9 bases match TRBD2. With 6 bases clipped from V and 3 bases from J, the junction kept 3 bases outside the gene matches. This CDR3 contains 13 residues. CDR1 MNHEY and CDR2 SVGEGT come from the germline V gene. The chain's CDR3 is CASSGLANYEQYF. The CDR3 coding sequence is TGTGCCAGCAGCGGACTAGCGAACTACGAGCAGTACTTC.

The CDR3 sequence is CASSYHPPTSGKTDTQYF. CDR3 DNA: TGTGCCAGCAGTTACCACCCACCGACTAGCGGGAAGACAGATACGCAGTATTTT. The rearrangement uses TRBV6-5 and TRBJ2-3; 11 bases map to TRBD2. The ends lost 2 bases at V and 3 bases at J; junction bases unmatched: 10. This CDR3 contains 18 residues. Germline V gene sequence: CDR1 MNHEY, CDR2 SVGAGI.

A single count supports this clonotype. This chain joins TRBV25-1 and TRBJ1-5, with D possibly being TRBD1 (5 bases). Between the trimmed V and J ends, which lost 3 bases and 7 bases, there was a span of 10 bases. Germline values: CDR1 MGHDK, CDR2 SYGVNS. This CDR3 region has 13 residues. The CDR3 nucleotides are TGTGCCAGCAGTGATTCGGGGGGACAGCCCCAGCATTTT. Amino acids: CASSDSGGQPQHF.

This clonotype was detected only once. The chain combines TRBV28 with TRBJ1-6; D is unclear. The CDR3 is 14 amino acids. Germline CDR1 MDHEN, CDR2 SYDVKM. Trimming left V 8 bases short and J 11 bases short, with 19 bases between. The CDR3 DNA reads TGTGCCAGCGGACTACAGAATTTAGTGCCACCCCTCCACTTT. Encoded protein: CASGLQNLVPPLHF.

This clonotype has a handful of counts. The CDR3 nucleotides are TGCAGCGTTCAGGCTAGCGGGGGGCCAAGTCCAGATACGCAGTATTTT. Its translation: CSVQASGGPSPDTQYF. The chain uses TRBV29-1 and TRBJ2-3; TRBD2 matches 11 bases. The CDR3 has 16 residues. CDR1 is SQVTM and CDR2 is ANQGSEA in the germline V gene. Trimming at V came to 5 bases and at J to 4 bases, leaving 11 bases not matched to a gene.

The chain uses TRBV18 and TRBJ2-5, with 8 bases lining up with TRBD2. The DNA end lines up better with TRBJ2-7; the J call may be wrong. The CDR3 contains 14 residues. Germline V gene sequence: CDR1 KGHSH, CDR2 LQKENI. The CDR3 DNA sequence: TGTGCCAGCTCCCCAGGGACTAGGGGTCGCGAGCAGTACTTC. This codes for CASSPGTRGREQYF.